The next 14 T cell receptor beta chains were all read from a single sample in a study of cytomegalovirus exposure and HLA in healthy donors. PCR primers comprised 60 Vbeta and 13 Jbeta primers. Profiled with immunoSEQ multiplex PCR; TCRdb holds only in-frame clones, not every one. The sample has about 52,000 clones, around 70% seen once. The sequencing sample was made of PBMCs. The receptors come from a woman aged 50 to 60 in good health and CMV-seronegative.

V is TRBV30 and J is TRBJ2-3; maybe TRBD2 (6 bases). The V gene's germline CDR1 is GTSNPN and CDR2 SVGIG (reference sequence). V was trimmed by 5 bases and J by 6 bases, leaving 12 bases between them. This CDR3 has 12 residues. CDR3 sequence (DNA): TGTGCCTGGGCCCGACTAGGGGATACGCAGTATTTT. Translated: CAWARLGDTQYF.

The chain joins TRBV30 to TRBJ1-1; weak D call: TRBD1 (5 bases). Trimming left V 4 bases short and J 11 bases short, with 17 bases between. The CDR3 is made up of 12 amino acids. Germline lookup yields CDR1 GTSNPN and CDR2 SVGIG (reference sequence). This CDR3 is CAWTPQGFGAFF. The CDR3 DNA follows: TGTGCCTGGACCCCGCAGGGATTTGGCGCTTTCTTT.

This chain uses TRBV28 with TRBJ2-1; TRBD2 agrees at 11 bases. Germline trimming cut 8 bases from V and 6 bases from J; bases unmatched to any gene: 6. The CDR3 contains 14 residues. Germline values: CDR1 MDHEN, CDR2 SYDVKM. The CDR3 region has the DNA TGTGCCAGCCAACTAGCGGGGGCCGCCAATGAGCAGTTCTTC. This gives the protein CASQLAGAANEQFF.

The rearrangement joins TRBV4-2 to TRBJ2-7; 8 bases are a match to TRBD2. Germline CDR1 LGHNA, CDR2 YNFKEQ. The CDR3 is 16 residues long. J lost 0 bases, V lost 0 bases, and 4 bases had no gene match. CDR3 region: CASSQDSSGSSYEQYF. As DNA, the CDR3 is TGTGCCAGCAGCCAAGATTCCAGCGGGAGCTCCTACGAGCAGTACTTC.

This sequence joins TRBV14 and TRBJ1-2; 7 bases align to TRBD1. This CDR3 region has 15 residues. V trimming: 4 bases; J trimming: 4 bases; junction bases outside the gene matches: 9. Germline CDR1 is SGHDN and CDR2 is FVKESK. The CDR3 here is CASSPTQGGSYGYTF. CDR3 sequence (DNA): TGTGCCAGCAGCCCCACCCAGGGGGGATCCTATGGCTACACCTTC.

This chain links TRBV28 with TRBJ2-7; weak D call: TRBD1 (6 bases). From germline, CDR1 is MDHEN and CDR2 SYDVKM. This CDR3 is 13 amino acids long. The germline V and J ends were trimmed by 10 bases and 3 bases, with 16 bases remaining between them. The CDR3, as DNA: TGTGCCACCCTTTTGGGACAAAGCTACGAGCAGTACTTC. Its translation is CATLLGQSYEQYF. The full variable domain, rest sourced from reference TRBV28 and TRBJ2-7, is DVKVTQSSRYLVKRTGEKVFLECVQDMDHENMFWYRQDPGLGLRLIYFSYDVKMKEKGDIPEGYSVSREKKERFSLILESASTNQTSMYLCATLLGQSYEQYFGPGTRLTVT.

The chain joins TRBV5-1 to TRBJ2-7, with a possible D match to TRBD2 (5 bases). Germline V gene lookup returns CDR1 SGHRS and CDR2 YFSETQ. This CDR3 has 14 amino acids. Trimming pared 5 bases from V and 5 bases from J, leaving 17 bases between. The CDR3 DNA reads as TGCGCCAGCAGTCTAGACTATATGTTCGACGAGCAGTACTTC. Protein product: CASSLDYMFDEQYF. Using reference TRBV5-1 and TRBJ2-7 for the parts outside the CDR3, the full variable domain is KAGVTQTPRYLIKTRGQQVTLSCSPISGHRSVSWYQQTPGQGLQFLFEYFSETQRNKGNFPGRFSGRQFSNSRSEMNVSTLELGDSALYLCASSLDYMFDEQYFGPGTRLTVT.

J is TRBJ2-7 and V is TRBV6-6, with 7 bases matching TRBD2. Unmatched junction bases numbered 8, after V lost 6 bases and J lost 0 bases. CDR1 and CDR2 from the germline V gene are MNHNY and SVGAGI (reference sequence). The CDR3 loop spans 15 amino acids. The CDR3 loop is CASRAPSGNSYEQYF. CDR3 coding DNA: TGTGCCAGCAGGGCTCCTAGCGGCAACTCCTACGAGCAGTACTTC.

V gene TRBV19 combines with J gene TRBJ1-1; D is unclear. V lost 3 bases and J 2 bases, leaving 10 bases between the germline ends. This CDR3 has 14 residues. Germline CDR1 reads LNHDA; CDR2 reads SQIVND (reference sequence). The CDR3 nucleotides are TGTGCCAGTAGTATCGAGGTCGCAAACACTGAAGCTTTCTTT. Amino acid sequence: CASSIEVANTEAFF.

This clone was counted only a few times. The chain's CDR3 is CASSFGTSDVETQYF. CDR3 DNA: TGTGCCAGCAGCTTCGGGACTAGCGATGTGGAGACCCAGTACTTC. The chain employs TRBV7-2 and TRBJ2-5, with 10 bases identical to TRBD2. V lost 3 bases and J lost 5; bases outside the gene matches: 6. Per the germline V gene, CDR1 is SGHTA and CDR2 is FQGNSA. CDR3 length equals 15 residues.

This chain uses TRBV19 with TRBJ2-7, with TRBD1 matching 11 bases. The CDR3 runs 14 residues. Losses at the gene ends were 6 bases for V and 5 bases for J; bases not matched to a gene: 6. The germline V gene encodes CDR1 LNHDA and CDR2 SQIVND (reference sequence). The CDR3 bases are TGTGCCAGTAGGGGGACAGGGGGTTCCCACGAGCAGTACTTC. This encodes CASRGTGGSHEQYF.

The chain recombines TRBV4-1 with TRBJ2-7, with D maybe TRBD2 (5 bases). From germline, CDR1 is MGHRA and CDR2 YSYEKL. V was cut by 3 bases and J by 5 bases, with 14 bases left in between. The CDR3 length is 14 residues. The CDR3 reads CASSQNELTNEQYF. In nucleotides, the CDR3 is TGCGCCAGCAGCCAGAATGAGCTGACTAACGAGCAGTACTTC.

The chain combines TRBV28 with TRBJ1-6; D unresolved. V lost 4 bases, J lost 3 bases, and 16 bases lay in between. Germline CDR1 MDHEN, CDR2 SYDVKM. The CDR3 length is 17 residues. The CDR3 nucleotides read TGTGCCAGCAGTTCCAACCCAGCGTCACACTATAATTCACCCCTCCACTTT. Its translation is CASSSNPASHYNSPLHF.

This clone was seen just once. This chain links TRBV5-4 with TRBJ2-1, with TRBD2 as a possible D gene (6 bases). Germline CDR1 SGHNT, CDR2 YYREEE (reference sequence). V lost 5 bases and J 4 bases, leaving 16 bases between the germline ends. The CDR3 contains 15 residues. CDR3 sequence reads: CASSLDSGGYNEQFF. The CDR3 bases are TGTGCCAGCAGTCTGGACTCCGGGGGATACAATGAGCAGTTCTTC.